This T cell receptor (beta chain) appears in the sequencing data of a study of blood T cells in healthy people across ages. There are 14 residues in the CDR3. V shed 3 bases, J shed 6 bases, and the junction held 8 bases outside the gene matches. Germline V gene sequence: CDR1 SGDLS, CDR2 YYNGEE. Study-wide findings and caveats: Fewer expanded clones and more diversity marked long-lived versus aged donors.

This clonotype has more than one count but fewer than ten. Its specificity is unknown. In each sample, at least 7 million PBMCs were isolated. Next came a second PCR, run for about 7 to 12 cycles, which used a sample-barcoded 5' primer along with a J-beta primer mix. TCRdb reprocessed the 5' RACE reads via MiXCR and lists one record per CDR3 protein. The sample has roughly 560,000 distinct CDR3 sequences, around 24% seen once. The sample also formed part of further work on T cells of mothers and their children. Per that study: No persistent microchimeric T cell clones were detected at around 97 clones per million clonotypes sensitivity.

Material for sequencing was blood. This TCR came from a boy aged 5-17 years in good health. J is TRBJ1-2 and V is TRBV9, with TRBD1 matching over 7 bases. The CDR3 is CASSEETGPNGYTF. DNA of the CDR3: TGTGCCAGCAGCGAAGAGACAGGGCCCAATGGCTACACCTTC.